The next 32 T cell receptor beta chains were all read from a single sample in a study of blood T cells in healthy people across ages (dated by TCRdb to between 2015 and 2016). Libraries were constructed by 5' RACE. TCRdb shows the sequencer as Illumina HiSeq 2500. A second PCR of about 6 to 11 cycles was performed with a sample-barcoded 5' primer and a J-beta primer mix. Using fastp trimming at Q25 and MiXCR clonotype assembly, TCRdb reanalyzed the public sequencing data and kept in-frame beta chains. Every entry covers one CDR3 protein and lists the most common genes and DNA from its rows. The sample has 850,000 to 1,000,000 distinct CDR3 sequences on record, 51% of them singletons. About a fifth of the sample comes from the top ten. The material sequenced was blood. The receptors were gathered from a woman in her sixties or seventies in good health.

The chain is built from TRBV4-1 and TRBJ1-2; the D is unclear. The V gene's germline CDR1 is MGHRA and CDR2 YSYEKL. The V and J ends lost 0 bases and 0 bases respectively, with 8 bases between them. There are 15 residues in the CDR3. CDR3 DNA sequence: TGCGCCAGCAGCCAAGATTCAGCCACTAACTATGGCTACACCTTC. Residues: CASSQDSATNYGYTF.

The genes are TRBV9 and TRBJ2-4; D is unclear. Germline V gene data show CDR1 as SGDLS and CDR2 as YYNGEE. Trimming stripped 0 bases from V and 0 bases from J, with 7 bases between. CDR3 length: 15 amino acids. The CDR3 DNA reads TGTGCCAGCAGCGTAGTACCAGGAGCCAAAAACATTCAGTACTTC. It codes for CASSVVPGAKNIQYF.

This CDR3 is CSVETAGELFF. The CDR3 DNA sequence: TGCAGCGTTGAAACGGCCGGGGAGCTGTTTTTT. This sequence joins TRBV29-1 and TRBJ2-2; D uncertain. Germline CDR1 is SQVTM and CDR2 is ANQGSEA. The length of the CDR3 is 11 residues. V lost 2 bases and J 6 bases, leaving 4 bases between the germline ends.

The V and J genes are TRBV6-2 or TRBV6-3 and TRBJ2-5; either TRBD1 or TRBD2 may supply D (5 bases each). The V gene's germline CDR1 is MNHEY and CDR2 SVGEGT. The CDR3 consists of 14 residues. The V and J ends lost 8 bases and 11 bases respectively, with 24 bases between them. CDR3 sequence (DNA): TGTGCCAGCTGGGACCAAGGGGCAGTTCGGCAGCAGTACTTC. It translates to CASWDQGAVRQQYF.

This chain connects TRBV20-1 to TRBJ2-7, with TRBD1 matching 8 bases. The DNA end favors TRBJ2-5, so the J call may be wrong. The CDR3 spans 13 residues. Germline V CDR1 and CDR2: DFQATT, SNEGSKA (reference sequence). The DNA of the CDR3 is TGCAGTGCTAGGCCGACAGGGGTACCGACCCAGTACTTC. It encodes CSARPTGVPTQYF.

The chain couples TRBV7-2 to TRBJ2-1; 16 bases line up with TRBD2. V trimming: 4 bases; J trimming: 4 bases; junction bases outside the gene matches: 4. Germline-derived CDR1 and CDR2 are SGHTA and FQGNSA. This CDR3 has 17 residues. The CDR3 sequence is CASSSSGLAGGYNEQFF. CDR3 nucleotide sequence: TGTGCCAGCAGCTCCTCGGGACTAGCGGGAGGGTACAATGAGCAGTTCTTC.

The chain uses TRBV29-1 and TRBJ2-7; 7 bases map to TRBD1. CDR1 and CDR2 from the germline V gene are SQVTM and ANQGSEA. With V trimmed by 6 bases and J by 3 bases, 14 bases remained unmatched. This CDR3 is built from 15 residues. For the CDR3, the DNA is TGCAGCGTCCAGCCCTCCACAGGGGATTACTACGAGCAGTACTTC. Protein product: CSVQPSTGDYYEQYF.

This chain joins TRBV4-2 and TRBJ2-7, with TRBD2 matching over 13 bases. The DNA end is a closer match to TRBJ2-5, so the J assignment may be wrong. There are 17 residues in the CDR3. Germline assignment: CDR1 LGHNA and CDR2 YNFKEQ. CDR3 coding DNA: TGTGCCAGCAGCCCTCGGACTAGCGGGAGTATTAGGGAGACCCAGTACTTC. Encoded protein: CASSPRTSGSIRETQYF.

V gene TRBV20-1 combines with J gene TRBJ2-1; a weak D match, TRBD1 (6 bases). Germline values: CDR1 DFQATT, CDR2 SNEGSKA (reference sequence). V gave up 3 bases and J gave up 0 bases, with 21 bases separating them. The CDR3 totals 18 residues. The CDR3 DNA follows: TGCAGTGCTAGCCTCGTCGGGTCCGGACAGCACTCCTACAATGAGCAGTTCTTC. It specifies CSASLVGSGQHSYNEQFF.

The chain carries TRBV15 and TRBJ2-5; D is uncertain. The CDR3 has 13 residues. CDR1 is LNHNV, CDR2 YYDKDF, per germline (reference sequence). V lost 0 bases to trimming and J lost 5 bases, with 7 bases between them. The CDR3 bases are TGTGCCACCAGCAGAGATCGTTTCGAGACCCAGTACTTC. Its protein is CATSRDRFETQYF.

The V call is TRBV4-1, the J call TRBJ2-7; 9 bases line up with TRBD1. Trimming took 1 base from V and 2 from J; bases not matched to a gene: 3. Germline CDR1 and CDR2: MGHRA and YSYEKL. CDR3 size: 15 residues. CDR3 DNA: TGCGCCAGCAGCCAAGGGACAGGGGATACCTACGAGCAGTACTTC. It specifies CASSQGTGDTYEQYF.

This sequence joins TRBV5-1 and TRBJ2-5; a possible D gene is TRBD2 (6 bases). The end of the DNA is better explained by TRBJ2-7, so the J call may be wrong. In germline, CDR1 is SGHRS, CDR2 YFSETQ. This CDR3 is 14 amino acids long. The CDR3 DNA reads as TGCGCCAGCAGCCCCGGGAGTCTCTGGGGCGAGCAGTACTTC. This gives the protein CASSPGSLWGEQYF.

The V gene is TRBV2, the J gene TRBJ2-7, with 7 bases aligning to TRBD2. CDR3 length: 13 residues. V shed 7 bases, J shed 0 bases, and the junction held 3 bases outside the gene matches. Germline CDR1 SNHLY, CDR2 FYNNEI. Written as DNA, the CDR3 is TGTGCCAGCACGGAGCGGGACTCCTACGAGCAGTACTTC. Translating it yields CASTERDSYEQYF.

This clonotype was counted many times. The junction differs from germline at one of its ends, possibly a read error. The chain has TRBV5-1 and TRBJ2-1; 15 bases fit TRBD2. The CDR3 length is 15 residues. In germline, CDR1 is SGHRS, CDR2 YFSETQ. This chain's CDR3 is CASSLGLAGGNEQFF. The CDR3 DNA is TGTGCCAGCAGCTTAGGACTAGCGGGAGGGAATGAGCAGTTCTTC.

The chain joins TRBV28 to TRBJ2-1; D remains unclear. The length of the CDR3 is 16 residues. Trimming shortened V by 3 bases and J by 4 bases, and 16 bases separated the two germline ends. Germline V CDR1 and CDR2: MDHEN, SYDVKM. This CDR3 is CASSFFIVSQYNEQFF. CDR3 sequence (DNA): TGTGCCAGCAGTTTCTTTATCGTCTCTCAGTACAATGAGCAGTTCTTC.

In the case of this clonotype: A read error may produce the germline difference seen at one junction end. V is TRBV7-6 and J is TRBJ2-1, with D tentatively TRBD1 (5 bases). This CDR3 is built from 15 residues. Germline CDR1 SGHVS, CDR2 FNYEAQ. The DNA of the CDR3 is TGCGCCAGCAGCTTAGTAAGGGGTTCGCACAATGAGCAGTTCTTC. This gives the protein CASSLVRGSHNEQFF.

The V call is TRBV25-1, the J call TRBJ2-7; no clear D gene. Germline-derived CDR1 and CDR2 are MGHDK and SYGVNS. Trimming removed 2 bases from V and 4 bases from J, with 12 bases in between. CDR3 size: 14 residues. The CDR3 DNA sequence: TGTGCCAGCAGTGAAGGCTCCACTGGGTACGAGCAGTACTTC. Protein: CASSEGSTGYEQYF.

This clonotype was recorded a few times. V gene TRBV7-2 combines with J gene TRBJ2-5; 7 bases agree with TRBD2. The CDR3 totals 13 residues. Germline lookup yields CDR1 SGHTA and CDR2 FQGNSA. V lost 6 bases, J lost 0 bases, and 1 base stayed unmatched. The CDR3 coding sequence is TGTGCCAGCAGGCGGGGGAACCAAGAGACCCAGTACTTC. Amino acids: CASRRGNQETQYF.

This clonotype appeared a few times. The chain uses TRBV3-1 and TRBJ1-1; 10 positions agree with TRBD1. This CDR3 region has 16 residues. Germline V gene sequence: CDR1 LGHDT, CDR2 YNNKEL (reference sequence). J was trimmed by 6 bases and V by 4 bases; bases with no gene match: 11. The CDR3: CASSLGGQGGFSEAFF. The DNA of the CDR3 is TGTGCCAGCAGCCTGGGCGGACAGGGGGGTTTCTCTGAAGCTTTCTTT. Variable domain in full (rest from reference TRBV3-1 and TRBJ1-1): DTAVSQTPKYLVTQMGNDKSIKCEQNLGHDTMYWYKQDSKKFLKIMFSYNNKELIINETVPNRFSPKSPDKAHLNLHINSLELGDSAVYFCASSLGGQGGFSEAFFGQGTRLTVV.

CDR3 bases: TGTGCCTGGAGTGTGGGACTAGCGAAAGAGACCCAGTACTTC. This translates into CAWSVGLAKETQYF. The chain has TRBV30 and TRBJ2-5; 10 bases align to TRBD2. Losses at the gene ends were 0 bases for V and 3 bases for J; bases not matched to a gene: 1. Germline lookup yields CDR1 GTSNPN and CDR2 SVGIG (reference sequence). The CDR3 contains 14 residues. The full variable domain, rest sourced from reference TRBV30 and TRBJ2-5, is SQTIHQWPATLVQPVGSPLSLECTVEGTSNPNLYWYRQAAGRGLQLLFYSVGIGQISSEVPQNLSASRPQDRQFILSSKKLLLSDSGFYLCAWSVGLAKETQYFGPGTRLLVL.

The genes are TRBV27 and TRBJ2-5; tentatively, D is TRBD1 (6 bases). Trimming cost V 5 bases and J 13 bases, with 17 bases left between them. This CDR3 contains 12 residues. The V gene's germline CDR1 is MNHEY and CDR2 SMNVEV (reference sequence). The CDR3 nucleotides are TGTGCCAGCAGTCCCGGACAGTCCCTGCGGTACTTC. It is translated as CASSPGQSLRYF.

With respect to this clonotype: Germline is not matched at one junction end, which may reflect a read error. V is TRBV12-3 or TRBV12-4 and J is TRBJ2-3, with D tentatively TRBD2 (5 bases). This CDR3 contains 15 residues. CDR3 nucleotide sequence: TGTGCCAGCAGTCCTTGCAGAGGGAGAGCAGATATGCAGTATTTT. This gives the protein CASSPCRGRADMQYF.

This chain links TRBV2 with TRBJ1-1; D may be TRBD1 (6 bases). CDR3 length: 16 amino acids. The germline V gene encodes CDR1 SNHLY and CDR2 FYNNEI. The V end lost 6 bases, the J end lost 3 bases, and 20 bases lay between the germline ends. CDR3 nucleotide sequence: TGTGCCAGCAGCCTTCAAACTAGGGGGGGGGACACTGAAGCTTTCTTT. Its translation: CASSLQTRGGDTEAFF.

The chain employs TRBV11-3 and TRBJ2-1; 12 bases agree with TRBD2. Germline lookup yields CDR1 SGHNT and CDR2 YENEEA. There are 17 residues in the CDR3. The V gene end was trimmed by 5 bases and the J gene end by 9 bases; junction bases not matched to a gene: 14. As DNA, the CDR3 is TGTGCCAGCAGCCCTCCCCACCTAGCGGGAGGGCCCGGTGAGCAGTTCTTC. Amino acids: CASSPPHLAGGPGEQFF.

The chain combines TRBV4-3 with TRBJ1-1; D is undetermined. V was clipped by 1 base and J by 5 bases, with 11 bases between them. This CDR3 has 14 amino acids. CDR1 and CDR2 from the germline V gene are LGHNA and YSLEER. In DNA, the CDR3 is TGCGCCAGCAGCCAAGGCCCCGGGCGGACTGAAGCTTTCTTT. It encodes CASSQGPGRTEAFF.

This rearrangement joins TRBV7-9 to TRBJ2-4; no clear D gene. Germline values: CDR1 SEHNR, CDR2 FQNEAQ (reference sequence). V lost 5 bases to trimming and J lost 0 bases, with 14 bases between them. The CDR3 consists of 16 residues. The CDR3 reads CASSIVINVAKNIQYF. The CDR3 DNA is TGTGCCAGCAGCATAGTGATAAACGTAGCCAAAAACATTCAGTACTTC.

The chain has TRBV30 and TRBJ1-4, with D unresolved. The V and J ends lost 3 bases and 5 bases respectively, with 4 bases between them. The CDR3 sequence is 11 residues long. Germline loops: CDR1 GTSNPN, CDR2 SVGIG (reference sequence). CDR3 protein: CAWRGNEKLFF. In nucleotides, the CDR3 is TGTGCCTGGAGGGGGAATGAAAAACTGTTTTTT. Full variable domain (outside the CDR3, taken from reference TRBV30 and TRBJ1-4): SQTIHQWPATLVQPVGSPLSLECTVEGTSNPNLYWYRQAAGRGLQLLFYSVGIGQISSEVPQNLSASRPQDRQFILSSKKLLLSDSGFYLCAWRGNEKLFFGSGTQLSVL.

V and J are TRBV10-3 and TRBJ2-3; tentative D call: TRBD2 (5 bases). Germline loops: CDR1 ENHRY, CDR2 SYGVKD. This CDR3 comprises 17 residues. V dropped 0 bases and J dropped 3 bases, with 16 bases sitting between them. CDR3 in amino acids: CAISESGYGEWTDTQYF. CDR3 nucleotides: TGTGCCATCAGTGAGTCTGGGTACGGGGAGTGGACAGATACGCAGTATTTT.

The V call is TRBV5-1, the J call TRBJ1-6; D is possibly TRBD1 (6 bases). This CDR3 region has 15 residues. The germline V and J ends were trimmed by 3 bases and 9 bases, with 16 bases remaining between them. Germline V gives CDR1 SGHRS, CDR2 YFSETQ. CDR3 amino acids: CASSSQTGSSSPLHF. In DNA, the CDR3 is TGCGCCAGCAGCTCACAGACAGGTTCGAGTTCACCCCTCCACTTT.

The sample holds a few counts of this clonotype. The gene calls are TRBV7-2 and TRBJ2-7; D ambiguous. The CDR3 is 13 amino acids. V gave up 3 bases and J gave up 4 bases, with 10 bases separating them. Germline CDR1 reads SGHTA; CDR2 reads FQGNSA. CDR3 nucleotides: TGTGCCAGCAGCTTGAAGGAAGTTTACGAGCAGTACTTC. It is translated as CASSLKEVYEQYF.

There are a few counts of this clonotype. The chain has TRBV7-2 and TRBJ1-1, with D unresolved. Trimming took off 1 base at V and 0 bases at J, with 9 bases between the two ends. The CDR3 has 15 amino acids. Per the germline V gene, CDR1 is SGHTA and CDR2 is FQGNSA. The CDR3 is CASSLDRHLNTEAFF. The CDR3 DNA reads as TGTGCCAGCAGCTTAGATAGGCACCTGAACACTGAAGCTTTCTTT.

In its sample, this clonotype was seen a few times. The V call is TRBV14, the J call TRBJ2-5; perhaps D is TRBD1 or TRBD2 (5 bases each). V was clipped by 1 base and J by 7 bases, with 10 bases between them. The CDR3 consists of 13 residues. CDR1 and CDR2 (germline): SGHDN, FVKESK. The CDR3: CASSQGDGGTQYF. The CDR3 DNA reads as TGTGCCAGCAGCCAAGGGGACGGTGGGACCCAGTACTTC.